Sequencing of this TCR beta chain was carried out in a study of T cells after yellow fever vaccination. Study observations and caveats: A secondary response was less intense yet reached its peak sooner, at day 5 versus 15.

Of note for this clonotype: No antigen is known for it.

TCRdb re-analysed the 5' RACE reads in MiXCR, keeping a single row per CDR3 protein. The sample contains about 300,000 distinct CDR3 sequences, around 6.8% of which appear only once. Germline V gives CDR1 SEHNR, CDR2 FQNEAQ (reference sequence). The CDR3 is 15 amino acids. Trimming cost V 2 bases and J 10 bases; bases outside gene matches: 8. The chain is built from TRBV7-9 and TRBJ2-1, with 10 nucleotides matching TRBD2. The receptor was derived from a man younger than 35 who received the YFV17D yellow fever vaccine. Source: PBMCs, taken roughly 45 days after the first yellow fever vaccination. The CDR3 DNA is TGTGCCAGCAGCTTATCCAGCGGGGGGGCCAGGGAGCAGTTCTTC. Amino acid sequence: CASSLSSGGAREQFF.